The present entry profiles one TCR beta chain with its context. The V end was cut by 5 bases, the J end by 6 bases, with 10 bases between. The CDR3 consists of 12 residues. In germline, CDR1 is SQVTM, CDR2 ANQGSEA. How the authors handled the data: Amplification from reference gene primers served as the basis for estimated nucleated cell counts. Some clones are missing from TCRdb's copy, which holds only in-frame ones; the method was immunoSEQ multiplex PCR. V, J and clone size are those of that table, while D and trimming were read from the DNA. Among 140,000 to 150,000 clones listed, around 82% were seen once. Enrollees, about 18 to 89 years old, lived in some 24 US areas. Clinical history reported by participants formed the basis on which cohorts were assigned. This sample was taken from a study of blood T cell repertoires in COVID-19. Study information: The United States, Italy and Spain provided the acute and convalescent COVID-19 samples.

Input material: PBMCs or T cells enriched from blood (not recorded which). V usage is TRBV29-1 and J usage is TRBJ1-4; TRBD1 is a possible D gene (5 bases). The sequence derives from a woman aged 50 to 60 who had recovered from COVID-19. Written as DNA, the CDR3 is TGCAGCGTTTCCAGGGCTGATGAAAAACTGTTTTTT. Translated, it gives CSVSRADEKLFF.